Below, 5 T cell receptor beta chains from the same sample are listed, as sequenced in a study of blood T cells in healthy people across ages. Primers used in a second PCR of about 7 to 12 cycles were a sample-barcoded 5' primer and a J-beta primer mix. Via MiXCR, TCRdb re-called the 5' RACE reads, giving one row per CDR3 protein. The sample shows roughly 1,800,000 distinct CDR3 sequences, around half of them seen only once. Sequenced: blood. These receptors all stem from a woman between 40 and 50 years old in good health.

This chain links TRBV3-1 with TRBJ2-5; 9 bases map to TRBD1. The CDR3 length is 14 residues. With V trimmed by 3 bases and J by 9 bases, 8 bases remained unmatched. Germline-derived CDR1 and CDR2 are LGHDT and YNNKEL (reference sequence). CDR3 sequence: CASSHLDRGDAQYF. CDR3 nucleotides: TGTGCCAGCAGCCATTTAGACAGGGGGGACGCCCAGTACTTC.

This chain connects TRBV29-1 to TRBJ2-1, with TRBD2 matching over 12 bases. The CDR3 is 15 amino acids. The V and J ends lost 7 bases and 2 bases, in that order; junction bases with no gene match: 6. CDR1 is SQVTM, CDR2 ANQGSEA, per germline. Written as DNA, the CDR3 is TGCAGCGGCAAACTAGCGGGGGGCCCCTACAATGAGCAGTTCTTC. This sequence encodes CSGKLAGGPYNEQFF.

The J gene is TRBJ2-5, the V gene TRBV27; TRBD2 aligns across 8 bases. The end of the DNA is better explained by TRBJ2-7, so the J call may be wrong. The CDR3 extends over 16 amino acids. Per germline, CDR1 MNHEY and CDR2 SMNVEV (reference sequence). CDR3 sequence (DNA): TGTGCCAGCAGATCAGCGGATAGCGGGGAGGGGTACGAGCAGTACTTC. Translating gives CASRSADSGEGYEQYF.

The rearrangement uses TRBV5-1 and TRBJ2-5; 14 bases line up with TRBD2. The V segment lost 4 bases and the J segment 0 bases; nucleotides outside the gene matches: 8. Germline CDR1 and CDR2: SGHRS and YFSETQ. This CDR3 is 18 amino acids long. The CDR3: CASSVGLAGAMYQETQYF. Here the CDR3 DNA reads TGCGCCAGCAGCGTGGGACTAGCGGGGGCCATGTACCAAGAGACCCAGTACTTC.

This clonotype was counted a few times. The V gene is TRBV25-1, the J gene TRBJ2-7; TRBD2 matches 13 bases. This CDR3 is 16 amino acids long. Germline V gene sequence: CDR1 MGHDK, CDR2 SYGVNS. The J segment lost 2 bases and the V segment lost 3 bases, leaving 4 bases of the junction unmatched. The CDR3 region has the DNA TGTGCCAGCAGTGACCCGGGACTAGCGGGAACCTACGAGCAGTACTTC. This translates into CASSDPGLAGTYEQYF.